This is a list of T cell receptor beta chains from one sample in a study of immune cell composition in non-small cell lung cancer. TCRdb's table, derived via immunoSEQ multiplex PCR, lists solely in-frame clones and lacks some. Of about 6,600 clones listed, 70% to 85% are singletons. What was sequenced was non-adjacent lung tissue. Receptors were obtained from a human donor with non-small cell lung cancer. Each CDR3 is given with its conserved first and last residue.

j_call: TRBJ2-3
v_call: TRBV7-2
cdr3_aa: CASSFGGGSDTQYF

j_call: TRBJ2-2
v_call: TRBV19
cdr3_aa: CASSIGGGSGELFF

j_call: TRBJ1-5
v_call: TRBV7-2
cdr3_aa: CASSLDSSSNQPQHF

j_call: TRBJ1-6
v_call: TRBV18
cdr3_aa: CASSRSAGGGYNSPLHF

j_call: TRBJ1-6
v_call: TRBV11-2
cdr3_aa: CASSQGQGGSPLHF

j_call: TRBJ2-4
v_call: TRBV29-1
cdr3_aa: CSVGRDREAIQYF

j_call: TRBJ2-3
v_call: TRBV7-6
cdr3_aa: CASSFGGAYTDTQYF

j_call: TRBJ2-1
v_call: TRBV7-9
cdr3_aa: CASSPMTLFGGRYNEQFF

j_call: TRBJ2-6
v_call: TRBV30
cdr3_aa: CAWNFGLAGAGANVLTF

j_call: TRBJ2-2
v_call: TRBV5-8
cdr3_aa: CASSLEDRYSNTGELFF

j_call: TRBJ2-5
v_call: TRBV7-3
cdr3_aa: CASSLTPSGAETQYF

j_call: TRBJ2-2
v_call: TRBV7-2
cdr3_aa: CASSLGLAGAGGELFF

j_call: TRBJ2-1
v_call: TRBV5-6
cdr3_aa: CASSRILPETSGRVGEQFF

j_call: TRBJ1-6
v_call: TRBV4-3
cdr3_aa: CASRTQGANSPLHF

j_call: TRBJ2-1
v_call: TRBV14
cdr3_aa: CASSQGSGAGYNEQFF

j_call: TRBJ1-2
v_call: TRBV7-9
cdr3_aa: CASSFVGGRVYGYTF

j_call: TRBJ2-1
v_call: TRBV19
cdr3_aa: CASSIDRDSYNEQFF

j_call: TRBJ2-2
v_call: TRBV9
cdr3_aa: CASRDRANTGELFF

j_call: TRBJ1-5
v_call: TRBV28
cdr3_aa: CASSLRGGGSQPQHF

j_call: TRBJ2-1
v_call: TRBV18
cdr3_aa: CASSPPVAGAHEQFF

j_call: TRBJ2-2
v_call: TRBV5-6
cdr3_aa: CASSLNPGSGELFF

j_call: TRBJ2-1
v_call: TRBV25-1
cdr3_aa: CASSEPTNRVEQFF

j_call: TRBJ2-3
v_call: TRBV18
cdr3_aa: CASSPPGLISDTQYF

j_call: TRBJ1-2
v_call: TRBV9
cdr3_aa: CASSASLGSRAGEGYTF

j_call: TRBJ1-5
v_call: TRBV5-8
cdr3_aa: CASSLYREGNQPQHF

j_call: TRBJ2-2
v_call: TRBV11-3
cdr3_aa: CASSPSVGVGNTGELFF

j_call: TRBJ2-2
v_call: TRBV2
cdr3_aa: CASGAGGTNTGELFF

j_call: TRBJ2-7
v_call: TRBV28
cdr3_aa: CASRNFLGGEQYF

j_call: TRBJ2-7
v_call: TRBV4-3
cdr3_aa: CASSQDYNDYEQYF

j_call: TRBJ2-2
v_call: TRBV7-3
cdr3_aa: CASSPGGGRAQDGELFF

j_call: TRBJ2-1
v_call: TRBV5-4
cdr3_aa: CASSLAGYYNEQFF

j_call: TRBJ1-3
v_call: TRBV9
cdr3_aa: CASSVANSGNTIYF

j_call: TRBJ1-4
v_call: TRBV25-1
cdr3_aa: CASSEWSGTINEKLFF

j_call: TRBJ1-2
v_call: TRBV6-5
cdr3_aa: CASSAGQVYGYTF

j_call: TRBJ2-4
v_call: TRBV15
cdr3_aa: CATSRALISTSGSNVAKNIQYF

j_call: TRBJ1-2
v_call: TRBV5-5
cdr3_aa: CASSLEGARNGGYTF

j_call: TRBJ1-4
v_call: TRBV5-5
cdr3_aa: CASSLHYRGSNEKLFF

j_call: TRBJ2-7
v_call: TRBV7-8
cdr3_aa: CASSPAPPDSSYEQYF

j_call: TRBJ1-2
v_call: TRBV4-1
cdr3_aa: CASSQDPKWQGAPGGYTF

j_call: TRBJ1-5
v_call: TRBV20-1
cdr3_aa: CSAGLYQPQHF

j_call: TRBJ2-2
v_call: TRBV6-5
cdr3_aa: CASSGGQGRVGELFF

j_call: TRBJ1-5
v_call: TRBV28
cdr3_aa: CASSDRSSNQPQHF

j_call: TRBJ2-7
v_call: TRBV11-1
cdr3_aa: CASSLAGSSSYEQYF

j_call: TRBJ1-2
v_call: TRBV6-5
cdr3_aa: CASSYGSRQGYGYTF

j_call: TRBJ2-1
v_call: TRBV19
cdr3_aa: CASSMSLAPSYNEQFF

j_call: TRBJ2-7
v_call: TRBV7-9
cdr3_aa: CASSFQGDLQVQYF

j_call: TRBJ2-5
v_call: TRBV2
cdr3_aa: CASPTGKQETQYF

j_call: TRBJ2-1
v_call: TRBV7-2
cdr3_aa: CASSLSRTSGVNEQFF